This TCR beta chain appears in the sequencing data of a study of cytomegalovirus exposure and HLA in healthy donors. Study-wide points: An analysis that was carried out later associated 16,000 or so TCR beta sequences with HLA alleles at 0.05 false discovery rate. Presence/absence analyses treated sequencing depth as roughly uniform across donors. With high specificity and sensitivity, the classifier reportedly diagnosed cytomegalovirus status.

V lost 4 bases and J lost 2; bases outside the gene matches: 6. Germline lookup yields CDR1 LGHNA and CDR2 YSLEER. The CDR3 totals 15 residues. PCR employed 60 Vbeta and 13 Jbeta primers. Produced via immunoSEQ multiplex PCR; TCRdb's table is partial and in-frame only. In the table there are 100,000 or so clones, 84% of which are singletons. Of note for this clone: Its specificity is unknown.

The sequence derives from a woman under 30 in good health and CMV-seronegative. The chain combines TRBV4-3 with TRBJ2-3, with 7 nucleotides matching TRBD1. The sequencing sample was made of PBMCs. CDR3 region: CASSPDRLFTDTQYF. CDR3 in DNA: TGCGCCAGCAGCCCGGACAGGTTATTCACAGATACGCAGTATTTT.